This T cell receptor beta chain was captured in a study of blood T cell repertoires in COVID-19. Overall study: The origin of the acute and convalescent COVID-19 samples was the United States, Italy and Spain. Sources were T cells, B-cell-depleted T cells, or PBMCs; the material itself was cDNA or gDNA.

Generated by immunoSEQ multiplex PCR, the TCRdb table keeps only in-frame clones and is missing some. The sample lists some 120,000 clones, around three quarters occurring once. This clonotype originated in a man aged 35 to 55 with active or convalescent COVID-19. Specimen: peripheral blood.

In nucleotides, the CDR3 is TGCAGTGCTGACAGGGGCGGCTACACCTTC. Protein sequence: CSADRGGYTF. The chain couples TRBV20-1 to TRBJ1-2, with 8 bases aligning to TRBD1. Losses at the gene ends were 5 bases for V and 8 bases for J; bases not matched to a gene: 1. This CDR3 comprises 10 residues. Germline lookup yields CDR1 DFQATT and CDR2 SNEGSKA (reference sequence).